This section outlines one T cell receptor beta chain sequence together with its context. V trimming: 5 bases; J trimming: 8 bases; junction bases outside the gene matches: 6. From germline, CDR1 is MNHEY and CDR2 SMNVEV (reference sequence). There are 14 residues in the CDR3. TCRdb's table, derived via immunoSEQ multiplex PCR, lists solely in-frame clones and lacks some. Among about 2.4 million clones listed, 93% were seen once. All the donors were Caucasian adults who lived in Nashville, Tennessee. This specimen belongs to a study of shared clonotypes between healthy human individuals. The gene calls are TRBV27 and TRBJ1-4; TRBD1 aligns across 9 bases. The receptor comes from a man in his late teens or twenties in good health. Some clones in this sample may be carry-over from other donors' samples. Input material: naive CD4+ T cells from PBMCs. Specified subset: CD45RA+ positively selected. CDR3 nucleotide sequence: TGTGCCAGCAGTCCGACAGGGGGATGGGAAAAACTGTTTTTT. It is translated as CASSPTGGWEKLFF.